This T cell receptor beta chain comes out of a study of naive and memory T cell subsets. The library had UMIs added by 3' ligation of an oligonucleotide to TCR cDNA. Whole blood, around 2.5 ml, came from adult healthy volunteers. Unsorted total RNA, roughly 1 to 1,100 ng, was DNase treated before reverse transcription. The study, taken as a whole, reports: TCR transcript changes with activation or differentiation may affect this RNA method.

This clonotype was seen at least ten times. The target antigen is unknown. The V and J ends lost 5 bases and 7 bases respectively, with 20 bases between them. The CDR3 runs to 15 residues. Germline-derived CDR1 and CDR2 are MNHEY and SVGEGT. Amplification of ligated cDNA took four PCR rounds with SP2 and nested alpha and beta constant primers. For blood and skin samples, reverse transcription used TCR alpha and beta constant primers. TCRdb independently ran MiXCR on the UMI-ligation and nested PCR reads; one entry per CDR3 protein. The sample shows about 25,000 distinct CDR3 sequences, roughly 5.2% of them seen only once.

The sequenced sample consisted of blood. V is TRBV6-2 or TRBV6-3 and J is TRBJ2-5; D tentatively fits TRBD1 or TRBD2 (6 bases each). The TCR originated in an adult in good health. CDR3: CASSQPGHLEGTQYF. Written as DNA, the CDR3 is TGTGCCAGCAGTCAACCGGGACACCTGGAGGGGACCCAGTACTTC.